The T cell receptor beta chain under discussion was sequenced for a study of tumor and adjacent non-tumor tissue in lung cancer. Study context: Aged roughly 31 to 80 years, patients included fewer than 11 men and 5 women with stage I to III disease.

The template was RNA from unsorted bulk tissue. The normal lung tissue was taken more than 3 cm from the tumor edge. Of note for this clonotype: No antigen is known for it. The junction departs from the called germline gene at one end, perhaps through a read error.

Three rounds of nested PCR, following a modified ARM-PCR protocol, produced the TCRbeta library. MiXCR, run by TCRdb on the multiplex PCR reads, gives a single entry per CDR3 protein. The sample lists 85,000 to 130,000 distinct CDR3 sequences; about 62% were seen once. Study results and limitations: In normal lung, the top 100 clones were significantly more dominant than in tumor.

CDR3 size: 14 residues. Germline loops: CDR1 MNHNY, CDR2 SVGAGI (reference sequence). The receptor comes from a man between 25 and 39 years old with non-small cell lung cancer. This chain connects TRBV6-6 to TRBJ2-7, with a possible D match to TRBD1 (6 bases). Input material: distant non-tumor lung tissue. As DNA, the CDR3 is TGTGCCAGCAGTTACAGGACAGTCGACTACAAGCAATACTTC. Translated: CASSYRTVDYKQYF.